The 21 T cell receptor beta chains listed next were all sequenced from one sample in a study of blood T cell repertoires in COVID-19. The data were produced by immunoSEQ multiplex PCR, yet TCRdb's version contains in-frame clones alone and is incomplete. The table shows a few hundred thousand clones, with more than 70% occurring only once. The source material was peripheral blood. The receptor set was obtained from a woman under 40 with COVID-19, enrolled during active disease.

The V call is TRBV20-1, the J call TRBJ2-7; 7 bases are a match to TRBD2. The CDR3 length is 11 residues. V dropped 1 base and J dropped 7; count of bases not matched to a gene: 1. Germline CDR1 reads DFQATT; CDR2 reads SNEGSKA (reference sequence). The CDR3 DNA is TGCAGTGCTAGAGGGGAGGGGGAGCAGTACTTC. Residues: CSARGEGEQYF.

The CDR3 DNA reads as TGTGCCAGCAGCCCGCCGACTAGGATCAATGAGCAGTTCTTC. It codes for CASSPPTRINEQFF. V usage is TRBV7-2 and J usage is TRBJ2-1, with D possibly matching TRBD2 (6 bases). The CDR3 sequence is 14 residues long. Germline assignment: CDR1 SGHTA and CDR2 FQGNSA. Trimming pared 5 bases from V and 6 bases from J, leaving 14 bases between.

The rearrangement joins TRBV24-1 to TRBJ2-3; TRBD1 matches at 9 bases. The CDR3 sequence is 16 residues long. V lost 5 bases, J lost 3 bases, and 8 bases stayed unmatched. Per the germline V gene, CDR1 is KGHDR and CDR2 is SFDVKD. The CDR3 sequence is CATSVMTGGNTDTQYF. As DNA, the CDR3 is TGTGCCACCAGTGTGATGACAGGGGGTAATACAGATACGCAGTATTTT.

The chain recombines TRBV18 with TRBJ1-3, with D possibly being TRBD1 (5 bases). CDR1 is KGHSH, CDR2 LQKENI, per germline. The CDR3 contains 14 residues. Between the trimmed V and J ends, which lost 3 bases and 3 bases, there was a span of 9 bases. For the CDR3, the DNA is TGTGCCAGCTCACCGGCAGGGCTTGGAAACACCATATATTTT. Translated, it gives CASSPAGLGNTIYF.

The CDR3 bases are TGTGCCAGCAGCCCGGTGGGCGGGAATGAGCAGTTCTTC. Protein: CASSPVGGNEQFF. The rearrangement joins TRBV12-3 or TRBV12-4 to TRBJ2-1, with TRBD2 as a possible D gene (5 bases). V lost 6 bases and J 7 bases, leaving 13 bases between the germline ends. The CDR3 is made up of 13 amino acids.

Turning to this clone: This sample also contains other DNA sequences that code for the same CDR3. CDR3 nucleotide sequence: TGTGCCAGCTCACCAGGACAGGGGTATGGCTACACCTTC. It codes for CASSPGQGYGYTF. The chain combines TRBV18 with TRBJ1-2; 9 positions agree with TRBD1. The V gene's germline CDR1 is KGHSH and CDR2 LQKENI. The ends lost 2 bases at V and 5 bases at J; junction bases unmatched: 0. The CDR3 runs to 13 residues.

The CDR3 is CASSVTPAFAGTEAFF. The CDR3, as DNA: TGTGCCAGCAGTGTCACCCCAGCATTTGCGGGCACTGAAGCTTTCTTT. The J gene is TRBJ1-1, the V gene TRBV6-1, with unresolved D. V lost 4 bases and J 4 bases, leaving 19 bases between the germline ends. Germline V CDR1 and CDR2: MNHNS, SASEGT. The CDR3 loop spans 16 amino acids.

V gene TRBV11-2 combines with J gene TRBJ1-2; 10 nucleotides match TRBD1. The germline V gene has CDR1 SGHAT and CDR2 FQNNGV. CDR3 size: 15 residues. V lost 3 bases to trimming and J lost 3 bases; unmatched junction nucleotides: 4. CDR3: CASSFGTGAHYGYTF. The CDR3, as DNA: TGTGCCAGCAGCTTCGGGACAGGGGCTCACTATGGCTACACCTTC.

V is TRBV19 and J is TRBJ2-1; TRBD1 matches 11 bases. In germline, CDR1 is LNHDA, CDR2 SQIVND (reference sequence). The CDR3 extends over 17 amino acids. With V trimmed by 5 bases and J by 8 bases, 14 bases remained unmatched. The CDR3 reads CASSLLTGTGGTYEQFF. Written as DNA, the CDR3 is TGTGCCAGTAGTCTCCTTACCGGGACAGGGGGGACCTATGAGCAGTTCTTC.

This clone was observed a single time. This chain joins TRBV3-1 (or the pseudogene TRBV3-2) and TRBJ1-3, with a tentative D call TRBD1 (5 bases). Germline lookup yields CDR1 LGHDT and CDR2 YNNKEL (reference sequence). This CDR3 has 16 residues. V was pared by 2 bases and J by 1 base, with 12 bases between. As DNA, the CDR3 is TGTGCCAGCAGCCAACCTGGGAGGGGTTCTGGAAACACCATATATTTT. It specifies CASSQPGRGSGNTIYF.

The genes are TRBV10-1 and TRBJ2-3; 11 bases map to TRBD2. Germline CDR1 and CDR2: WNHNN and SYGVQD (reference sequence). J gave up 4 bases and V 6 bases, and 9 bases lay outside the gene matches. This CDR3 contains 16 residues. The CDR3 sequence: CASSLLAGAGADTQYF. The CDR3 DNA reads TGCGCCAGCAGCTTACTAGCGGGAGCAGGCGCAGATACGCAGTATTTT.

The chain carries TRBV30 and TRBJ2-2, with a possible D match to TRBD1 (5 bases). The CDR3 is 14 amino acids. Germline lookup yields CDR1 GTSNPN and CDR2 SVGIG (reference sequence). V lost 7 bases, J lost 1 base, and 13 bases lay in between. CDR3 sequence (DNA): TGTGCCTCGGGTGGTGGACAGAACACCGGGGAGCTGTTTTTT. Protein sequence: CASGGGQNTGELFF.

This clone was seen once. V gene TRBV7-9 combines with J gene TRBJ2-3; TRBD2 aligns across 12 bases. This CDR3 is built from 16 residues. V shed 1 base, J shed 10 bases, and the junction held 9 bases outside the gene matches. The germline V gene has CDR1 SEHNR and CDR2 FQNEAQ (reference sequence). DNA of the CDR3: TGTGCCAGCAGCTTAGGACGACTAGCGGGAGCTTCGCCGCAGTATTTT. This encodes CASSLGRLAGASPQYF.

The V gene is TRBV28, the J gene TRBJ1-1; possible D gene TRBD1, 6 bases. V lost 5 bases and J 8 bases, leaving 15 bases between the germline ends. This CDR3 contains 13 residues. Germline values: CDR1 MDHEN, CDR2 SYDVKM. This CDR3 is CASSPRQAPEAFF. The CDR3 coding sequence is TGTGCCAGCAGTCCCCGACAGGCCCCGGAAGCTTTCTTT.

Only one count was recorded for this clone. Within the sample, other DNA sequences also encode this same CDR3. J is TRBJ2-2 and V is TRBV11-2, with TRBD2 matching 8 bases. The germline CDR1 and CDR2 sequences are SGHAT and FQNNGV. V was pared by 5 bases and J by 5 bases, with 16 bases of the junction left unmatched. The CDR3 sequence is 18 residues long. The CDR3 reads CASSLLPGGSRVTGELFF. The CDR3 nucleotides are TGTGCCAGCAGCCTCCTCCCGGGGGGGAGCAGGGTTACCGGGGAGCTGTTTTTT.

The chain combines TRBV2 with TRBJ2-7; 7 bases agree with TRBD2. Trimming removed 8 bases from V and 0 bases from J; junction bases left unmatched: 7. The germline V gene encodes CDR1 SNHLY and CDR2 FYNNEI. This CDR3 contains 14 residues. The CDR3 bases are TGTGCCAGCCGGCTGGGGGGGAGCTCCTACGAGCAGTACTTC. It specifies CASRLGGSSYEQYF.

The rearrangement uses TRBV18 and TRBJ2-5; TRBD2 agrees at 10 bases. The CDR3 contains 17 residues. Germline CDR1 reads KGHSH; CDR2 reads LQKENI. Trimming removed 3 bases from V and 5 bases from J; junction bases left unmatched: 12. The CDR3 spells CASSPAGSGGAGETQYF. CDR3 in DNA: TGTGCCAGCTCACCCGCTGGAAGCGGGGGGGCTGGGGAGACCCAGTACTTC.

There are many counts of this clone. The rearrangement links TRBV6-5 to TRBJ1-5; D call uncertain. The CDR3 sequence is 16 residues long. The V gene's germline CDR1 is MNHEY and CDR2 SVGAGI. Trimming removed 0 bases at V and 2 bases at J, with 11 bases between. CDR3 in amino acids: CASSYSPGVGNQPQHF. The CDR3 nucleotides read TGTGCCAGCAGTTACTCCCCGGGTGTCGGCAATCAGCCCCAGCATTTT.

This CDR3 is CASSSDRGGEKLFF. The CDR3 nucleotides are TGTGCCAGCAGCTCCGACAGGGGAGGTGAAAAACTGTTTTTT. The gene calls are TRBV7-2 and TRBJ1-4; 8 bases are shared with TRBD1. The CDR3 sequence is 14 residues long. Germline CDR1 SGHTA, CDR2 FQGNSA. The ends lost 4 bases at V and 7 bases at J; junction bases unmatched: 5.

The rearrangement links TRBV5-6 to TRBJ2-1; D is perhaps TRBD2 (5 bases). This CDR3 contains 11 residues. V was pared by 7 bases and J by 11 bases, with 13 bases between. CDR1 and CDR2 from the germline V gene are SGHDT and YYEEEE. The CDR3 sequence: CASGSPTKQFF. Written as DNA, the CDR3 is TGTGCCAGCGGGAGTCCAACGAAGCAGTTCTTC.

CDR3 coding DNA: TGCGCCAGCAGTGAGTCAGGGGACTTCCAATCCTACGAGCAGTACTTC. Its protein is CASSESGDFQSYEQYF. V is TRBV10-2 and J is TRBJ2-7; tentative D call: TRBD2 (6 bases). Per the germline V gene, CDR1 is WSHSY and CDR2 is SAAADI. V lost 0 bases to trimming and J lost 1 base, with 13 bases between them. The CDR3 extends over 16 amino acids.